This T cell receptor beta chain was captured by sequencing in a study of T cell repertoires in cytomegalovirus infection. Study-level information: Used in the study were CMV epitopes, some recently identified and HLA-C-restricted, others well-studied and HLA-B-restricted. An indication of both CMV infection and matching HLA type came from public TCR beta signatures. The study's findings and limits: It was HLA-C-restricted CMV-specific TCR beta clonotypes that dominated the response ex vivo.

MiXCR, run by TCRdb on the reads, gives a single entry per CDR3 protein. Among about 920,000 distinct CDR3 sequences listed, under 40% were seen once. Germline CDR1 MNHEY, CDR2 SMNVEV (reference sequence). CDR3 length: 14 amino acids. Deletions cut 6 bases from V and 2 bases from J, with 11 bases between. Points on this clonotype: Its antigen remains unknown.

The sequence was obtained from a human donor in good health (CMV status not recorded). Some clones in this sample may be carry-over from other donors' samples. The source was cultured CD8+ T cells from PBMCs, collected from culture after CMV antigen stimulation. The J gene is TRBJ2-1, the V gene TRBV27; D unresolved. The CDR3 spells CASSWGTAYNEQFF. DNA of the CDR3: TGTGCCAGCAGCTGGGGAACAGCCTACAATGAGCAGTTCTTC.